Detailed here is one TCR beta chain. Its antigen is undetermined. RNA transcripts yielded amplified TCR beta CDR3 regions. The TCR CDR3 first-round RT-PCR relied on the HTBI primer set. TCRdb recomputed calls from the multiplex PCR reads with MiXCR, one row per CDR3 protein. In the table there are 500,000 to 600,000 distinct CDR3 sequences, about half of which are singletons. These data belong to a study of T cells in Graves' hyperthyroidism and ophthalmopathy. Study-level findings and limits: The model predicted ophthalmopathy a median around 6.5 months before onset.

V was shortened by 0 bases and J by 9 bases, with 24 bases between the two germline ends. The germline CDR1 and CDR2 sequences are ENHRY and SYGVKD. CDR3 length: 18 residues. The receptor comes from a woman younger than 30 with Graves' hyperthyroidism. The V gene is TRBV10-3, the J gene TRBJ1-5; D unresolved. The sequenced sample was peripheral blood or thyroid tissue (not recorded which). In nucleotides, the CDR3 is TGTGCCATCAGTGAGTCAGGACTAGCGGGGATTTTACCAGGGCCCCAGCATTTT. Residues: CAISESGLAGILPGPQHF.